Listed here are 28 T cell receptor beta chains from one sample, sequenced in a study of cytomegalovirus exposure and HLA in healthy donors. Use of 60 Vbeta and 13 Jbeta primers characterized the PCR. The data were produced by immunoSEQ multiplex PCR, yet TCRdb's version contains in-frame clones alone and is incomplete. The profile shows around 150,000 clones, about 85% of them singletons. Sequenced material: PBMCs. The receptors were sampled from a man in his late teens or twenties in good health and CMV-seropositive.

This chain links TRBV27 with TRBJ2-7; weak D call: TRBD2 (6 bases). The germline gives CDR1 MNHEY, CDR2 SMNVEV (reference sequence). This CDR3 has 14 residues. The V and J ends lost 2 bases and 2 bases respectively, with 10 bases between them. DNA for the CDR3: TGTGCCAGCAGTTTAGCGGGACCGCCCTACGAGCAGTACTTC. This gives the protein CASSLAGPPYEQYF.

This chain links TRBV7-6 with TRBJ2-1, with 10 bases identical to TRBD2. J gave up 6 bases and V 0 bases, and 8 bases lay outside the gene matches. This CDR3 has 17 amino acids. Per the germline V gene, CDR1 is SGHVS and CDR2 is FNYEAQ. This chain's CDR3 is CASSLALLAGEINEQFF. CDR3 in DNA: TGTGCCAGCAGCTTAGCATTGCTAGCGGGGGAAATCAATGAGCAGTTCTTC.

The chain combines TRBV5-1 with TRBJ2-7, with 16 bases identical to TRBD2. The V segment lost 4 bases and the J segment 6 bases; nucleotides outside the gene matches: 7. The CDR3 runs to 16 residues. Germline assignment: CDR1 SGHRS and CDR2 YFSETQ. The CDR3 reads CASSSGTSGGAVEQYF. CDR3 sequence (DNA): TGCGCCAGCAGCAGCGGGACTAGCGGGGGGGCCGTCGAGCAGTACTTC.

J is TRBJ1-2 and V is TRBV5-1; the match to TRBD1 covers 11 bases. J gave up 4 bases and V 4 bases, and 6 bases lay outside the gene matches. CDR3 size: 15 residues. Looked up from germline, CDR1 is SGHRS and CDR2 is YFSETQ. The CDR3 loop is CASSPRTGGAYGYTF. The CDR3, as DNA: TGCGCCAGCAGCCCTAGGACAGGGGGCGCCTATGGCTACACCTTC. The complete variable domain, with remaining parts taken from reference TRBV5-1 and TRBJ1-2, reads KAGVTQTPRYLIKTRGQQVTLSCSPISGHRSVSWYQQTPGQGLQFLFEYFSETQRNKGNFPGRFSGRQFSNSRSEMNVSTLELGDSALYLCASSPRTGGAYGYTFGSGTRLTVV.

V is TRBV13 and J is TRBJ2-7, with 13 bases lining up with TRBD2. The J segment lost 5 bases and the V segment lost 5 bases, leaving 9 bases of the junction unmatched. This CDR3 is built from 16 residues. Germline CDR1 is PRHDT and CDR2 is FYEKMQ (reference sequence). The CDR3 nucleotides read TGTGCCAGCAGCAAGCGACTAGCGGGGGGTACCCACGAGCAGTACTTC. This gives the protein CASSKRLAGGTHEQYF.

This clone occurred a few times. The chain employs TRBV5-1 and TRBJ2-5; TRBD2 matches 9 bases. The CDR3 runs 15 residues. Germline V gene data show CDR1 as SGHRS and CDR2 as YFSETQ. The trim removed 0 bases at V and 1 base at J, leaving 1 base unmatched. In DNA, the CDR3 is TGCGCCAGCAGCTTGGTTAGCGGGGGCCAAGAGACCCAGTACTTC. As protein: CASSLVSGGQETQYF. The full variable domain, rest sourced from reference TRBV5-1 and TRBJ2-5, is KAGVTQTPRYLIKTRGQQVTLSCSPISGHRSVSWYQQTPGQGLQFLFEYFSETQRNKGNFPGRFSGRQFSNSRSEMNVSTLELGDSALYLCASSLVSGGQETQYFGPGTRLLVL.

The chain uses TRBV27 and TRBJ2-1; TRBD2 matches 10 bases. V lost 7 bases to trimming and J lost 6 bases; unmatched junction nucleotides: 6. Germline-derived CDR1 and CDR2 are MNHEY and SMNVEV (reference sequence). This CDR3 contains 14 residues. The CDR3 is CASNRAGGPNEQFF. The CDR3 DNA reads TGTGCCAGCAATCGAGCGGGGGGGCCCAATGAGCAGTTCTTC.

Comments on this clone: One end of the junction varies from germline; a read error may be responsible. The chain is built from TRBV7-2 and TRBJ1-4; D remains ambiguous. The germline V gene has CDR1 SGHTA and CDR2 FQGNSA. The CDR3 spans 8 residues. For the CDR3, the DNA is TGTGCCAGCAGCTGCGGTCTTTTT. Encoded protein: CASSCGLF.

This clone was recorded only once. The chain links TRBV7-2 to TRBJ2-3; D unclear. The CDR3 spans 14 residues. V lost 4 bases and J 2 bases, leaving 10 bases between the germline ends. CDR1 is SGHTA and CDR2 is FQGNSA in the germline V gene. The CDR3 is CASSSRVPTDTQYF. For the CDR3, the DNA is TGTGCCAGCAGCTCGAGAGTACCCACAGATACGCAGTATTTT. Full variable domain (remainder filled in from reference TRBV7-2 and TRBJ2-3): GAGVSQSPSNKVTEKGKDVELRCDPISGHTALYWYRQSLGQGLEFLIYFQGNSAPDKSGLPSDRFSAERTGGSVSTLTIQRTQQEDSAVYLCASSSRVPTDTQYFGPGTRLTVL.

In DNA, the CDR3 is TGCGCCAGCAGCTGGACACTTAACACCGGGGAGCTGTTTTTT. This sequence encodes CASSWTLNTGELFF. The chain joins TRBV4-1 to TRBJ2-2, with D perhaps TRBD1 (5 bases). The CDR3 extends over 14 amino acids. V lost 5 bases and J lost 2, with 9 bases in between. Germline assignment: CDR1 MGHRA and CDR2 YSYEKL.

A remark on this clone: At one boundary the junction diverges from the germline segment, which might be a read error. This chain uses TRBV5-1 with TRBJ2-4; 9 positions agree with TRBD2. This CDR3 is built from 20 residues. Germline V lookup: CDR1 SGHRS, CDR2 YFSETQ. The CDR3 nucleotides are TGCGCCAGCAGCTTGTCCCCCACCTCTGGGCGGGGGGGCCTAGGAAACAGTCAGTACTTC. Encoded protein: CASSLSPTSGRGGLGNSQYF.

The chain recombines TRBV9 with TRBJ1-1; 7 nucleotides match TRBD1. Unmatched junction bases numbered 7, after V lost 4 bases and J lost 4 bases. Germline V gives CDR1 SGDLS, CDR2 YYNGEE. The CDR3 spans 14 residues. CDR3 in amino acids: CASSPAGTVTEAFF. The CDR3 DNA follows: TGTGCCAGCAGCCCAGCCGGGACAGTCACTGAAGCTTTCTTT.

The chain employs TRBV4-2 and TRBJ2-7; possible D gene TRBD2, 8 bases. From germline, CDR1 is LGHNA and CDR2 YNFKEQ. This CDR3 spans 14 amino acids. Trimming took off 6 bases at V and 7 bases at J, with 19 bases between the two ends. DNA of the CDR3: TGTGCCAGCAGTCGGGAGGGGGCTGTGGAGGAGCAGTACTTC. It yields the protein CASSREGAVEEQYF.

V gene TRBV4-1 combines with J gene TRBJ1-2, with D possibly TRBD1 on 6 matching bases. The V gene's germline CDR1 is MGHRA and CDR2 YSYEKL. This CDR3 spans 15 amino acids. The V and J ends lost 0 bases and 4 bases respectively, with 12 bases between them. CDR3 sequence: CASSQDQGRGYGYTF. For the CDR3, the DNA is TGCGCCAGCAGCCAAGATCAGGGGCGCGGCTATGGCTACACCTTC.

The V and J genes are TRBV28 and TRBJ2-2; the D gene is possibly TRBD1 (6 bases). With 8 bases removed from V and 6 bases from J, the gap between germline ends came to 19 bases. Germline V gene lookup returns CDR1 MDHEN and CDR2 SYDVKM. The CDR3 totals 15 residues. CDR3 loop: CASLDSLAEAGELFF. CDR3 sequence (DNA): TGTGCCAGCTTGGACAGCTTGGCGGAAGCCGGGGAGCTGTTTTTT.

This sequence joins TRBV18 and TRBJ2-5, with TRBD1 identical over 8 bases. The tail of the sequence fits TRBJ2-7 better, so the J call may be wrong. CDR3 length equals 14 residues. The V gene's germline CDR1 is KGHSH and CDR2 LQKENI. The CDR3 sequence is CASSRRDRTYEQYF. For the CDR3, the DNA is TGTGCCAGCTCACGCCGGGACAGGACCTACGAGCAGTACTTC.

This chain links TRBV2 with TRBJ1-4; 9 bases line up with TRBD1. The CDR3 spans 18 residues. J lost 4 bases, V lost 6 bases, and 15 bases had no gene match. CDR1 is SNHLY and CDR2 is FYNNEI in the germline V gene. The CDR3: CASSPPRGTGQNNEKLFF. The CDR3 bases are TGTGCCAGCAGCCCTCCACGAGGGACAGGGCAAAATAATGAAAAACTGTTTTTT.

This chain connects TRBV4-1 to TRBJ1-4, with a possible D match to TRBD1 (5 bases). V lost 0 bases and J 7 bases, leaving 9 bases between the germline ends. Germline V CDR1 and CDR2: MGHRA, YSYEKL. There are 14 residues in the CDR3. CDR3: CASSQDHGAEKLFF. CDR3 bases: TGCGCCAGCAGCCAAGATCATGGGGCTGAAAAACTGTTTTTT.

In this sample, this clone turned up once. The CDR3 reads CASSPHGGYEQYF. The CDR3 DNA follows: TGTGCCAGCAGCCCCCACGGGGGGTACGAGCAGTACTTC. The chain joins TRBV7-3 to TRBJ2-7; 7 bases are a match to TRBD2. Germline V gene sequence: CDR1 SGHTA, CDR2 FQGTGA. The CDR3 length is 13 residues. Unmatched junction bases numbered 5, after V lost 5 bases and J lost 4 bases.

V gene TRBV5-1 combines with J gene TRBJ1-1; 8 nucleotides agree with TRBD1. Per germline, CDR1 SGHRS and CDR2 YFSETQ. The V and J ends lost 0 bases and 5 bases, in that order; junction bases with no gene match: 9. The CDR3 is made up of 16 amino acids. Here the CDR3 DNA reads TGCGCCAGCAGCTTGGGGCCAGGGGGCAGAGGGACTGAAGCTTTCTTT. This gives the protein CASSLGPGGRGTEAFF.

The count of this clone is one. This chain connects TRBV5-1 to TRBJ1-2; D might be TRBD1 (6 bases). Trimming removed 0 bases at V and 0 bases at J, with 12 bases between. This CDR3 spans 16 amino acids. Germline-derived CDR1 and CDR2 are SGHRS and YFSETQ. The chain's CDR3 is CASSLGSGVSNYGYTF. The CDR3 DNA reads as TGCGCCAGCAGCTTGGGGTCAGGGGTATCTAACTATGGCTACACCTTC.

This chain uses TRBV5-4 with TRBJ1-6, with unresolved D. Per germline, CDR1 SGHNT and CDR2 YYREEE (reference sequence). Trimming removed 2 bases at V and 7 bases at J, with 10 bases between. The CDR3 contains 14 residues. The CDR3 DNA follows: TGTGCCAGCAGCTTAGGACTCATCAATTCACCCCTCCACTTT. This encodes CASSLGLINSPLHF.

The V gene is TRBV6-1, the J gene TRBJ1-1; no definite D call. The CDR3 length is 14 residues. Trimming pared 2 bases from V and 0 bases from J, leaving 7 bases between. Per the germline V gene, CDR1 is MNHNS and CDR2 is SASEGT. CDR3 DNA: TGTGCCAGCAGTGAAACAACAGTGAACACTGAAGCTTTCTTT. Translation: CASSETTVNTEAFF.

This clone was observed a handful of times. This chain links TRBV5-1 with TRBJ2-3, with D perhaps TRBD2 (5 bases). Germline lookup yields CDR1 SGHRS and CDR2 YFSETQ. Trimming stripped 3 bases from V and 0 bases from J, with 11 bases between. This CDR3 contains 15 residues. The CDR3 sequence: CASSSEGQSTDTQYF. In DNA form, the CDR3 reads TGCGCCAGCAGCTCTGAGGGCCAAAGCACAGATACGCAGTATTTT.

This chain uses TRBV29-1 with TRBJ2-1; 7 nucleotides agree with TRBD1. CDR1 is SQVTM, CDR2 ANQGSEA, per germline. Trimming took 4 bases from V and 5 from J; bases not matched to a gene: 5. The CDR3 has 13 residues. CDR3 region: CSVGGTVNNEQFF. The CDR3 coding sequence is TGCAGCGTTGGGGGGACAGTAAACAATGAGCAGTTCTTC.

In the case of this clone: Other nucleotide sequences in the sample specify the same CDR3. V usage is TRBV2 and J usage is TRBJ2-3, with a weak D call TRBD1 (5 bases). The CDR3 contains 14 residues. V was shortened by 4 bases and J by 0 bases, with 8 bases between the two germline ends. From germline, CDR1 is SNHLY and CDR2 FYNNEI. The CDR3 nucleotides read TGTGCCAGCAGTGGGGGCGGTAGCACAGATACGCAGTATTTT. Translating gives CASSGGGSTDTQYF. Together with reference TRBV2 and TRBJ2-3, the CDR3 gives the full variable domain: EPEVTQTPSHQVTQMGQEVILRCVPISNHLYFYWYRQILGQKVEFLVSFYNNEISEKSEIFDDQFSVERPDGSNFTLKIRSTKLEDSAMYFCASSGGGSTDTQYFGPGTRLTVL.

The chain has TRBV7-3 and TRBJ2-1, with TRBD2 matching over 7 bases. This CDR3 is 13 amino acids long. Per the germline V gene, CDR1 is SGHTA and CDR2 is FQGTGA. Unmatched junction bases numbered 1, after V lost 0 bases and J lost 8 bases. The CDR3 protein is CASSLTGRDEQFF. CDR3 sequence (DNA): TGTGCCAGCAGCTTAACAGGGAGGGATGAGCAGTTCTTC.

V is TRBV7-2 and J is TRBJ1-2; D may be TRBD1 (5 bases). This CDR3 region has 16 residues. V was pared by 5 bases and J by 1 base, with 17 bases between. Germline V gene data show CDR1 as SGHTA and CDR2 as FQGNSA. In DNA, the CDR3 is TGTGCCAGCAGCCCACGGGGGTTACAAGTTAACTATGGCTACACCTTC. It encodes CASSPRGLQVNYGYTF.